The rows below give T cell receptor beta chains drawn from one sample of a study of beta chain features in type 1 diabetes. Clones were read by immunoSEQ multiplex PCR, and TCRdb kept only the in-frame ones, dropping some. The table has about 150,000 clones, around 9.7% seen once; the top ten hold roughly 0.7%. The sequenced sample was central memory CD4+ T cells from blood. These receptors all stem from a woman aged 30 to 39 with type 1 diabetes. Each CDR3 is given with its conserved first and last residue. The D gene is left open where the match is weak. Expanded clones get a size class; other rows say once, few or many, or leave the size out.

j_call,v_call,d_call,clone_size,cdr3_aa,cdr3_nt
TRBJ1-5,TRBV6-1,TRBD1,.,CASSGTGVGNQPQHF,TGTGCCAGCAGCGGGACAGGGGTTGGCAATCAGCCCCAGCATTTT
TRBJ2-7,TRBV19,TRBD2,few,CASSGLDLYEQYF,TGTGCCAGTAGTGGACTAGACCTCTACGAGCAGTACTTC
TRBJ1-1,TRBV7-9,.,few,CASSVYREGTEAFF,TGTGCCAGCAGCGTATACAGGGAGGGCACTGAAGCTTTCTTT
TRBJ2-7,TRBV5-8,.,few,CASSLFRGEQYF,TGTGCCAGCAGCTTGTTCAGGGGTGAGCAGTACTTC
TRBJ1-1,TRBV7-6,.,.,CASSSRVNTEAFF,TGTGCCAGCAGCTCCAGGGTTAACACTGAAGCTTTCTTT
TRBJ2-1,TRBV5-1,TRBD1,.,CASSLGDRYNEQFF,TGCGCCAGCAGCCTGGGGGACAGGTACAATGAGCAGTTCTTC
TRBJ2-2,TRBV5-4,.,few,CASSLSRGNTGELFF,TGTGCCAGCAGCTTGTCCAGGGGAAACACCGGGGAGCTGTTTTTT
TRBJ1-4,TRBV30,TRBD1,few,CAWSVPGTGKEKLFF,TGTGCCTGGAGTGTACCCGGGACAGGGAAGGAAAAACTGTTTTTT
TRBJ2-1,TRBV6-5,TRBD2,few,CASSYSNPAGVHEQFF,TGTGCCAGCAGTTACTCGAACCCAGCGGGAGTGCATGAGCAGTTCTTC
TRBJ1-2,TRBV28,.,few,CASSPPGGYNGYTF,TGTGCCAGCAGCCCCCCAGGAGGGTACAATGGCTACACCTTC
TRBJ1-2,TRBV4-1,.,.,CASRPDPGSRSYGYTF,TGCGCCAGCAGGCCCGACCCGGGTAGTCGGAGCTATGGCTACACCTTC
TRBJ1-5,TRBV6-6,.,.,CAIAGPNQPQHF,TGTGCCATCGCAGGGCCCAATCAGCCCCAGCATTTT
TRBJ2-7,TRBV5-1,.,.,CASSLSGWQQQYF,TGCGCCAGCAGCTTGTCAGGGTGGCAACAGCAGTACTTC
TRBJ2-7,TRBV9,.,.,CASSVDPGQREQYF,TGTGCCAGCAGCGTGGATCCTGGACAGCGCGAGCAGTACTTC
TRBJ2-3,TRBV20-1,.,.,CSASISDTQYF,TGCAGTGCTAGCATTTCAGATACGCAGTATTTT
TRBJ2-3,TRBV5-1,.,.,CASSLGHGTDTQYF,TGCGCCAGCAGCTTGGGACACGGTACGGATACGCAGTATTTT
TRBJ2-5,TRBV9,.,.,CASSVFGHRQETQYF,TGTGCCAGCAGCGTATTTGGCCACCGCCAAGAGACCCAGTACTTC
TRBJ2-7,TRBV10-2,TRBD1,few,CASSALGVGTVGYEQYF,TGCGCCAGCAGTGCCCTCGGAGTCGGGACAGTGGGCTACGAGCAGTACTTC
TRBJ1-4,TRBV13,.,.,CASSLRGSNEKLFF,TGTGCCAGCAGCTTAAGGGGTTCTAATGAAAAACTGTTTTTT
TRBJ1-5,TRBV21-1,.,.,CASSWGQGAGQPQHF,.
TRBJ2-3,TRBV5-5,TRBD2,few,CASSFFPAGEDTQYF,TGTGCCAGCAGCTTTTTCCCAGCGGGAGAGGATACGCAGTATTTT
TRBJ2-4,TRBV11-2,.,.,CASSPRQIQYF,TGTGCCAGCAGCCCACGACAGATTCAGTACTTC
TRBJ1-1,TRBV5-1,.,.,CASSQTGPTEAFF,TGCGCCAGCAGCCAAACAGGGCCCACTGAAGCTTTCTTT
TRBJ2-1,TRBV7-8,.,few,CASSLGVRGNEQFF,TGTGCCAGCAGCTTAGGTGTTCGGGGGAATGAGCAGTTCTTC
TRBJ2-1,TRBV5-1,TRBD2,.,CASSLGSSGRADEQFF,TGCGCCAGCAGCTTGGGTTCTAGCGGGAGGGCCGATGAGCAGTTCTTC
TRBJ1-2,TRBV4-2,.,few,CASSQESFNYGYTF,TGTGCCAGCAGCCAAGAGTCCTTTAACTATGGCTACACCTTC
TRBJ2-7,TRBV28,.,.,CASSYAGISGQYF,TGTGCCAGCAGTTATGCGGGAATAAGTGGGCAGTACTTC
TRBJ2-7,TRBV6-5,TRBD1,few,CASSRGTGGLEQYF,TGTGCCAGCAGTCGCGGGACAGGGGGCCTCGAGCAGTACTTC
TRBJ2-1,TRBV9,TRBD2,.,CASSVGALAGPYYNEQFF,TGTGCCAGCAGCGTAGGGGCACTAGCGGGTCCTTACTACAATGAGCAGTTCTTC
TRBJ2-7,TRBV28,TRBD1,.,CASSLSTGGYYEQYF,TGTGCCAGCAGTTTATCTACAGGGGGCTACTACGAGCAGTACTTC